Following are 14 T cell receptor beta chains from one sample sequenced in a study of post-analysis software for immune sequencing data. Their antigens are not known. The authors incorporated unique molecular identifiers into the TCR beta cDNA libraries. Via MiXCR, TCRdb re-called the PCR reads, giving one row per CDR3 protein. The sample lists 650,000 to 850,000 distinct CDR3 sequences; about half were seen once. Findings and limits, study-wide: Included in a set of five TRBV segments more frequent in patients than controls were TRBV5-6, TRBV5-1 and TRBV20-1.

Sequencing used blood. These receptors were obtained from a girl aged 5 to 17 with multiple sclerosis.

For the CDR3, the DNA is TGCATCGTCGCCGCTTCCGGGACAGGGGGAAGCTCTGGGGCCAACGTCCTGACTTTC. Translated: CIVAASGTGGSSGANVLTF. V gene TRBV29-1 combines with J gene TRBJ2-6; TRBD1 agrees at 11 bases. The germline gives CDR1 SQVTM, CDR2 ANQGSEA. The CDR3 covers 19 residues.

The chain carries TRBV12-3 or TRBV12-4 and TRBJ2-5; TRBD2 matches 7 bases. The J call is in doubt because the DNA end fits TRBJ2-7 better. CDR3 length: 14 residues. The CDR3 is CASSLGGYLYEQYF. CDR3 in DNA: TGTGCCAGCAGTTTGGGGGGGTACCTCTACGAGCAGTACTTC.

This clonotype was counted only a few times. The chain recombines TRBV20-1 with TRBJ2-3, with D perhaps TRBD2 (7 bases). This CDR3 spans 13 amino acids. Germline V CDR1 and CDR2: DFQATT, SNEGSKA (reference sequence). V lost 6 bases, J lost 5 bases, and 15 bases lay in between. CDR3 DNA: TGCAGTGCCTCGCGGAGGGGGGGAGATACGCAGTATTTT. This sequence encodes CSASRRGGDTQYF.

The chain combines TRBV6-2 or TRBV6-3 with TRBJ2-5; weak D call: TRBD2 (5 bases). The closer fit of TRBJ2-7 to the DNA end suggests the J call may be wrong. Looked up from germline, CDR1 is MNHEY and CDR2 is SVGEGT. The CDR3 is 14 amino acids. The CDR3 DNA follows: TGTGCCAGCAGTTACTCAGAGGGAAATGCCGAGCAGTACTTC. Its protein is CASSYSEGNAEQYF.

The chain links TRBV19 to TRBJ2-1; the match to TRBD2 covers 7 bases. With the DNA end fitting TRBJ2-7 better, the J assignment may be wrong. Per germline, CDR1 LNHDA and CDR2 SQIVND (reference sequence). The CDR3 extends over 15 amino acids. The CDR3 bases are TGTGCCAGTAGTCCGTCTAGCGGATCCTACAATGAGCAGTACTTC. Its translation is CASSPSSGSYNEQYF.

The CDR3 loop reads CASSAGPNSEQFF. For the CDR3, the DNA is TGCGCCAGCAGCGCCGGACCCAACAGTGAGCAGTTCTTC. The chain has TRBV5-1 and TRBJ2-1; D is ambiguous. Germline loops: CDR1 SGHRS, CDR2 YFSETQ. V dropped 4 bases and J dropped 9 bases, with 14 bases sitting between them. CDR3 length: 13 amino acids.

J is TRBJ1-5 and V is TRBV20-1; D possibly corresponds to TRBD1 (6 bases). The CDR3 sequence is 15 residues long. Germline CDR1 is DFQATT and CDR2 is SNEGSKA (reference sequence). Trimming left V 1 base short and J 3 bases short, with 13 bases between. CDR3 in DNA: TGCAGTGCTAGAGGGGGGCGCGGGGACAATCAGCCCCAGCATTTT. This sequence encodes CSARGGRGDNQPQHF.

This chain connects TRBV6-1 to TRBJ2-4; no clear D. CDR3 length: 13 amino acids. V lost 3 bases and J 1 base, leaving 4 bases between the germline ends. Looked up from germline, CDR1 is MNHNS and CDR2 is SASEGT. This chain's CDR3 is CASSEGAKNIQYF. For the CDR3, the DNA is TGTGCCAGCAGTGAGGGGGCCAAAAACATTCAGTACTTC.

The J gene is TRBJ1-6, the V gene TRBV20-1; D remains unclear. Germline assignment: CDR1 DFQATT and CDR2 SNEGSKA (reference sequence). Trimming took 1 base from V and 5 from J, leaving 9 bases between them. CDR3 size: 14 residues. Here the CDR3 DNA reads TGCAGTGCTAGAGTGCGGCAGAATAATTCACCCCTCCACTTT. Translation gives CSARVRQNNSPLHF.

This clonotype was recorded a few times. This rearrangement joins TRBV7-9 to TRBJ1-2; D perhaps matches TRBD1 (5 bases). The CDR3 contains 15 residues. The germline CDR1 and CDR2 sequences are SEHNR and FQNEAQ (reference sequence). Trimming took 5 bases from V and 1 from J, leaving 14 bases between them. The CDR3 loop is CASSPGGTDNYGYTF. The CDR3 region has the DNA TGTGCCAGCAGCCCCGGGGGGACGGATAACTATGGCTACACCTTC. The variable domain in full, with the rest retrieved from reference TRBV7-9 and TRBJ1-2, is DTGVSQNPRHKITKRGQNVTFRCDPISEHNRLYWYRQTLGQGPEFLTYFQNEAQLEKSRLLSDRFSAERPKGSFSTLEIQRTEQGDSAMYLCASSPGGTDNYGYTFGSGTRLTVV.

The sample holds a few counts of this clonotype. The chain combines TRBV7-2 with TRBJ2-7; 7 nucleotides match TRBD2. Trimming took 4 bases from V and 2 from J; bases not matched to a gene: 2. Germline loops: CDR1 SGHTA, CDR2 FQGNSA. The CDR3 has 13 amino acids. CDR3 sequence (DNA): TGTGCCAGCAGCTGGGGGGGTACCTACGAGCAGTACTTC. Protein sequence: CASSWGGTYEQYF.

The chain recombines TRBV14 with TRBJ2-1; 13 nucleotides agree with TRBD2. V shed 5 bases and J 8 bases; nucleotides not matched to a gene: 6. CDR1 and CDR2 (germline): SGHDN, FVKESK. CDR3 length equals 15 residues. The CDR3 is CASSVLAGGPYEQFF. DNA for the CDR3: TGTGCCAGCAGCGTACTAGCGGGAGGGCCTTATGAGCAGTTCTTC.

The chain combines TRBV11-2 with TRBJ2-2; D tentatively reads TRBD1 or TRBD2 (6 bases each). Looked up from germline, CDR1 is SGHAT and CDR2 is FQNNGV. CDR3 size: 17 residues. Trimming shortened V by 3 bases and J by 7 bases, and 21 bases separated the two germline ends. CDR3 loop: CASSFGGPKSLVGELFF. The CDR3 DNA follows: TGTGCCAGCAGCTTTGGGGGGCCTAAATCCCTAGTCGGGGAGCTGTTTTTT.

The chain joins TRBV5-6 to TRBJ1-1; D uncertain. Trimming took off 4 bases at V and 1 base at J, with 14 bases between the two ends. From germline, CDR1 is SGHDT and CDR2 YYEEEE. The length of the CDR3 is 15 residues. CDR3 in amino acids: CASSRWEAPNTEAFF. The CDR3 nucleotides are TGTGCCAGCAGCCGATGGGAAGCTCCGAACACTGAAGCTTTCTTT.